A selection of T cell receptor beta chains follows, all from one sample in a study of tumor-infiltrating lymphocytes in oesophageal squamous cell carcinoma. TCRdb re-called the PCR reads through MiXCR, storing one row per CDR3 protein. The table has about 15,000 distinct CDR3 sequences, 50% seen once. The sample consisted of esophageal tumor tissue. The receptor set was obtained from a male donor with esophageal squamous cell carcinoma. CDR3s include the opening cysteine and the closing phenylalanine or tryptophan. Each record gives: V gene, D gene, J gene, clone size, CDR3 protein, CDR3 DNA. The D gene is left open where the match is weak. Where a row states a size, it is once, few, many or the class of an expanded clone; other rows omit it.

V: TRBV7-6
D: .
J: TRBJ2-1
size: .
CDR3: CASSLALSAYNEQFF
DNA: TGTGCCAGCAGCTTAGCGCTGTCGGCTTACAATGAGCAGTTCTTC

V: TRBV7-2
D: TRBD1
J: TRBJ2-4
size: .
CDR3: CASSSNTGGGKFF
DNA: TGTGCCAGCAGCTCCAATACAGGGGGAGGTAAGTTCTTC

V: TRBV20-1
D: TRBD2
J: TRBJ2-7
size: few
CDR3: CSARMTSHEQYF
DNA: TGCAGTGCTAGAATGACTAGCCATGAGCAGTACTTC

V: TRBV18
D: TRBD2
J: TRBJ2-4
size: .
CDR3: CASSPLVEGRADEQYF
DNA: TGTGCCAGCTCACCACTGGTTGAGGGGAGGGCGGATGAGCAGTACTTC

V: TRBV6-6
D: .
J: TRBJ2-5
size: medium-sized
CDR3: CASSYGRWETQYF
DNA: TGTGCCAGCAGTTACGGGAGATGGGAGACCCAGTACTTC

V: TRBV11-2
D: .
J: TRBJ2-6
size: medium-sized
CDR3: CASSLRNPGISGANVLTF
DNA: TGTGCCAGCAGTTTAAGGAACCCCGGGATTTCTGGGGCCAACGTCCTGACTTTC

V: TRBV11-1
D: .
J: TRBJ1-1
size: once
CDR3: CASSVQGLDTEAFF
DNA: TGTGCCAGCAGCGTACAGGGTTTAGACACTGAAGCTTTCTTT

V: TRBV6-8
D: .
J: TRBJ2-3
size: few
CDR3: CASKGRGLDDTGELYF
DNA: TGTGCCAGCAAGGGACGCGGTCTCGACGACACCGGGGAGCTGTATTTT

V: TRBV7-2
D: TRBD1
J: TRBJ1-6
size: large
CDR3: CASSWGQVLDSPLHF
DNA: TGTGCCAGCAGCTGGGGACAGGTTTTAGATTCACCCCTCCACTTT

V: TRBV12-3/TRBV12-4
D: TRBD1
J: TRBJ2-1
size: .
CDR3: CASTVGQGRYNEQFF
DNA: TGTGCCAGCACCGTGGGACAGGGCCGATACAATGAGCAGTTCTTC

V: TRBV18
D: TRBD1
J: TRBJ2-7
size: few
CDR3: CASSRDRASLEQYF
DNA: TGTGCCAGCTCTCGGGACAGGGCGTCTCTCGAGCAGTACTTC

V: TRBV7-6
D: .
J: TRBJ1-3
size: few
CDR3: CASSLDLTGNTIYF
DNA: TGTGCCAGCAGCTTAGATTTGACGGGAAACACCATATATTTT

V: TRBV7-2
D: .
J: TRBJ1-2
size: few
CDR3: CASSLAMAGTNYGYTF
DNA: TGTGCCAGCAGCTTAGCGATGGCAGGGACGAACTATGGCTACACCTTC

V: TRBV7-6
D: TRBD2
J: TRBJ2-1
size: few
CDR3: CASSSTQPGLPNNEQFF
DNA: TGTGCCAGCAGCTCAACTCAACCGGGACTACCAAACAATGAGCAGTTCTTC

V: TRBV11-3
D: TRBD2
J: TRBJ2-3
size: .
CDR3: CASSPGRESDTQYF
DNA: TGTGCCAGCAGCCCAGGGCGGGAGTCAGATACGCAGTATTTT

V: TRBV6-6
D: .
J: TRBJ2-7
size: few
CDR3: CASSYSLVGGYEQYF
DNA: TGTGCCAGCAGTTACTCCCTAGTGGGAGGTTACGAGCAGTACTTC

V: TRBV7-3
D: TRBD2
J: TRBJ2-3
size: medium-sized
CDR3: CASSLNIGSGSVDTQYF
DNA: TGTGCCAGCAGCTTAAATATCGGTAGCGGGAGCGTAGATACGCAGTATTTT

V: TRBV7-3
D: .
J: TRBJ2-1
size: many
CDR3: CASSLGGWGEQFF
DNA: TGTGCCAGCAGCTTAGGGGGGTGGGGTGAGCAGTTCTTC

V: TRBV7-2
D: .
J: TRBJ2-5
size: few
CDR3: CASSLNTGAGETQYF
DNA: TGTGCCAGCAGCTTAAACACCGGGGCGGGAGAGACCCAGTACTTC

V: TRBV7-3
D: TRBD2
J: TRBJ2-7
size: .
CDR3: CASSSLGLAGYNEQYF
DNA: TGTGCCAGCAGTTCATTGGGACTAGCGGGGTACAATGAGCAGTACTTC

V: TRBV7-2
D: .
J: TRBJ2-3
size: medium-sized
CDR3: CASSLLGGQYF
DNA: TGTGCCAGCAGCTTACTAGGCGGGCAGTATTTT

V: TRBV6-2/TRBV6-3
D: TRBD2
J: TRBJ2-7
size: .
CDR3: CASSYKREPTYEQYF
DNA: TGTGCCAGCAGTTACAAGCGGGAGCCCACCTACGAGCAGTACTTC

V: TRBV7-2
D: TRBD2
J: TRBJ2-7
size: .
CDR3: CASRVGLAGDEQYF
DNA: TGTGCCAGCAGGGTTGGACTAGCGGGAGACGAGCAGTACTTC

V: TRBV7-6
D: .
J: TRBJ2-1
size: .
CDR3: CDSSLSGLSVNEQFF
DNA: TGTGACAGCAGCTTATCGGGATTGTCGGTGAATGAGCAGTTCTTC

V: TRBV7-9
D: .
J: TRBJ1-4
size: medium-sized
CDR3: CASSFSEKLFF
DNA: TGTGCCAGCAGCTTCTCCGAAAAACTGTTTTTT

V: TRBV9
D: .
J: TRBJ2-1
size: .
CDR3: CASSEGYNEQFF
DNA: TGTGCCAGCAGCGAGGGATACAATGAGCAGTTCTTC

V: TRBV11-3
D: TRBD1
J: TRBJ2-3
size: .
CDR3: CASSKRTGGTDTQYF
DNA: TGTGCCAGCAGCAAAAGGACAGGGGGGACAGATACGCAGTATTTT

V: TRBV6-2/TRBV6-3
D: .
J: TRBJ1-1
size: many
CDR3: CASSYEGEAFF
DNA: TGTGCCAGCAGTTATGAGGGTGAAGCTTTCTTT

V: TRBV7-4
D: .
J: TRBJ2-7
size: .
CDR3: CASSPQQDPYEQYF
DNA: TGTGCCAGCAGCCCACAACAGGACCCCTACGAGCAGTACTTC

V: TRBV4-1
D: .
J: TRBJ1-1
size: many
CDR3: CASSLRELNTEAFF
DNA: TGCGCCAGCAGCCTCCGGGAACTGAACACTGAAGCTTTCTTT

V: TRBV6-8
D: TRBD1
J: TRBJ2-7
size: .
CDR3: CASSDPGTGYEQYF
DNA: TGTGCCAGCAGCGACCCCGGGACAGGGTACGAGCAGTACTTC

V: TRBV28
D: TRBD1
J: TRBJ1-5
size: .
CDR3: CASSSQTGRGNQPQHF
DNA: TGTGCCAGCAGTTCCCAGACAGGGCGAGGCAATCAGCCCCAGCATTTT

V: TRBV14
D: .
J: TRBJ2-2
size: many
CDR3: CASSRNRVTGELFF
DNA: TGTGCCAGCAGCCGAAACAGGGTCACCGGGGAGCTGTTTTTT

V: TRBV12-3/TRBV12-4
D: TRBD2
J: TRBJ2-5
size: medium-sized
CDR3: CASSLVSGGETQYF
DNA: TGTGCCAGCAGTTTAGTTTCCGGGGGGGAGACCCAGTACTTC

V: TRBV7-3
D: .
J: TRBJ2-1
size: .
CDR3: CASSALLEGEQFF
DNA: TGTGCCAGCAGCGCCCTTCTGGAGGGTGAGCAGTTCTTC

V: TRBV7-9
D: .
J: TRBJ2-1
size: .
CDR3: CASSLGYRGGWDEQFF
DNA: TGTGCCAGCAGCTTAGGTTACAGGGGAGGATGGGATGAGCAGTTCTTC

V: TRBV25-1
D: .
J: TRBJ2-1
size: .
CDR3: CASSELDDGNEQFF
DNA: TGTGCCAGCAGTGAATTGGATGACGGCAATGAGCAGTTCTTC

V: TRBV7-9
D: TRBD1
J: TRBJ1-2
size: .
CDR3: CASSPRQGKDYGYTF
DNA: TGTGCCAGCAGCCCAAGACAGGGGAAGGACTATGGCTACACCTTC

V: TRBV10-3
D: .
J: TRBJ2-1
size: large
CDR3: CAITPSPGLHSYNEQFF
DNA: TGTGCCATCACCCCTTCCCCGGGACTTCACTCCTACAATGAGCAGTTCTTC

V: TRBV11-3
D: TRBD2
J: TRBJ2-5
size: few
CDR3: CASSAGGGSQETQYF
DNA: TGTGCCAGCAGCGCGGGAGGAGGGAGTCAGGAGACCCAGTACTTC

V: TRBV7-4
D: .
J: TRBJ2-1
size: .
CDR3: CASSVISNEQFF
DNA: TGTGCCAGCAGCGTTATCAGCAATGAGCAGTTCTTC

V: TRBV6-6
D: TRBD1
J: TRBJ2-5
size: .
CDR3: CASSYLGTGTNEQYF
DNA: TGTGCCAGCAGTTACTTGGGGACAGGAACTAATGAGCAGTACTTC

V: TRBV6-1
D: .
J: TRBJ2-6
size: medium-sized
CDR3: CASSEDNSGANVLTF
DNA: TGTGCCAGCAGTGAAGACAACTCTGGGGCCAACGTCCTGACTTTC

V: TRBV7-3
D: .
J: TRBJ2-1
size: large
CDR3: CASSSTHNEQFF
DNA: TGTGCCAGCAGCTCAACTCACAATGAGCAGTTCTTC

V: TRBV11-2
D: TRBD2
J: TRBJ2-1
size: medium-sized
CDR3: CASSLEGLAYNEQFF
DNA: TGTGCCAGCAGCTTAGAGGGACTAGCATACAATGAGCAGTTCTTC

V: TRBV4-2
D: TRBD1
J: TRBJ1-1
size: .
CDR3: CASSQDRDRGRSWGTEAFF
DNA: TGTGCCAGCAGCCAAGATCGGGACAGGGGGCGGTCCTGGGGCACTGAAGCTTTCTTT

V: TRBV7-2
D: .
J: TRBJ2-5
size: .
CDR3: CASSLGTPRTDTQYF
DNA: TGTGCCAGCAGCTTAGGGACCCCCCGCACAGATACGCAGTACTTC

V: TRBV7-6
D: TRBD2
J: TRBJ2-3
size: .
CDR3: CASSLVGTNPLTDTQYF
DNA: TGTGCCAGCAGCTTAGTGGGGACTAACCCCCTCACAGATACGCAGTATTTT

V: TRBV7-2
D: .
J: TRBJ1-6
size: .
CDR3: CASSPWARSPLHF
DNA: TGTGCCAGCAGTCCATGGGCACGTTCACCCCTCCACTTT

V: TRBV6-1
D: TRBD2
J: TRBJ2-1
size: .
CDR3: CASSYRGLAGERDEQFF
DNA: TGTGCCAGCAGTTACAGGGGACTAGCGGGAGAACGTGATGAGCAGTTCTTC

V: TRBV12-3/TRBV12-4
D: .
J: TRBJ2-6
size: .
CDR3: CASRHGVAGANVLTF
DNA: TGTGCCAGCAGGCACGGGGTGGCAGGGGCCAACGTCCTGACTTTC

V: TRBV7-2
D: .
J: TRBJ2-3
size: .
CDR3: CASMTGASTDTQYF
DNA: TGTGCCAGCATGACGGGGGCTAGCACAGATACGCAGTATTTT

V: TRBV24-1
D: .
J: TRBJ2-7
size: many
CDR3: CATSDRWGNEQYF
DNA: TGTGCCACCAGTGACCGGTGGGGGAACGAGCAGTACTTC